Listed here are 13 T cell receptor beta chains from one sample, sequenced in a study of tumor and adjacent non-tumor tissue in lung cancer listed by TCRdb under 2018. The receptor library was made with multiplex PCR. This sample was sequenced with an Illumina HiSeq 2500. TCRbeta libraries were constructed through three rounds of nested PCR with primers (Table S4) according to protocols modified from ARM-PCR. TCRdb reworked the public reads: Q25 trimming with fastp, MiXCR clone assembly, productive beta chains retained. When rows share a CDR3 protein, they turn into one entry using the most common DNA and genes. The table for this sample lists about 140,000 distinct CDR3 sequences; 66% of them were counted only once. The biggest ten clones account for about 20% of the sample. RNA was isolated from bulk, unsorted tissue, and RNA quality was assessed with a NanoDrop ND-1000 and an Agilent 2100. Specimen: lung tumor tissue. The receptors here all came from a man between 60 and 75 years old with small cell lung cancer.

This clonotype was counted only a few times. The chain combines TRBV28 with TRBJ1-2, with D uncertain. CDR1 is MDHEN, CDR2 SYDVKM, per germline. The CDR3 consists of 12 residues. The V end lost 6 bases, the J end lost 7 bases, and 12 bases lay between the germline ends. The CDR3 sequence: CASSSPTAGYTF. CDR3 bases: TGTGCCAGCAGCTCACCCACAGCTGGCTACACCTTC.

This clonotype was picked up a small number of times. This may be a read error, as it is one base from a much larger clone. The V gene is TRBV6-2 or TRBV6-3, the J gene TRBJ2-1, with 8 bases identical to TRBD2. The CDR3 consists of 13 residues. CDR1 and CDR2 from the germline V gene are MNHEY and SVGEGT. CDR3 sequence: CVSTLSGNNEQFF. CDR3 in DNA: TGTGTCAGCACTCTTAGCGGGAACAATGAGCAGTTCTTC.

Details on this clonotype: Being one base from a much bigger clone, this may be a read error. The missing conserved phenylalanine or tryptophan at the end of this CDR3 makes a read error likely. This rearrangement joins TRBV20-1 to TRBJ2-5; D unresolved. CDR3 size: 15 residues. V was pared by 0 bases and J by 5 bases, with 16 bases between. Germline CDR1 DFQATT, CDR2 SNEGSKA (reference sequence). In DNA form, the CDR3 reads TGCAGTGCTAGAGATTCGCGGTTGTTTGGCGAGACCCAGTACGTC. Its translation: CSARDSRLFGETQYV.

The chain combines TRBV5-8 with TRBJ2-5, with 10 positions matching TRBD1. Germline V lookup: CDR1 SGHTS, CDR2 YDEGEE. V dropped 3 bases and J dropped 7; count of bases not matched to a gene: 12. The CDR3 consists of 16 residues. CDR3 nucleotides: TGTGCCAGCAGCTCCCGACAGGGGGCGCAGACGGGGACCCAGTACTTC. It codes for CASSSRQGAQTGTQYF. The variable domain in full, completed from reference TRBV5-8 and TRBJ2-5, reads EAGVTQSPTHLIKTRGQQATLRCSPISGHTSVYWYQQALGLGLQFLLWYDEGEERNRGNFPPRFSGRQFPNYSSELNVNALELEDSALYLCASSSRQGAQTGTQYFGPGTRLLVL.

A note on this clonotype: An end of the junction does not agree with germline; a read error may underlie this. This chain uses TRBV6-5 with TRBJ1-4; D unclear. Germline V gene data show CDR1 as MNHEY and CDR2 as SVGAGI. This CDR3 region has 17 residues. CDR3 in amino acids: CAGSFLPGRTSKEKLFF. DNA for the CDR3: TGCGCCGGCAGTTTCCTACCTGGGCGGACCTCCAAGGAAAAACTGTTTTTT.

The chain has TRBV4-1 and TRBJ2-7; D gene uncertain. In germline, CDR1 is MGHRA, CDR2 YSYEKL. The CDR3 contains 14 residues. V shed 0 bases and J shed 3 bases, with 9 bases lying between them. CDR3 protein: CASSQEASVYEQYF. The CDR3 DNA reads TGCGCCAGCAGCCAAGAGGCGTCAGTCTACGAGCAGTACTTC.

This clonotype was seen at least ten times. In DNA form, the CDR3 reads TGCAGTGCTAGAACCTACAATGAGCAGTTCTTC. Its translation is CSARTYNEQFF. The rearrangement joins TRBV20-1 to TRBJ2-1, with D uncertain. Trimming took off 2 bases at V and 2 bases at J, with 1 base between the two ends. CDR3 length equals 11 residues. Germline loops: CDR1 DFQATT, CDR2 SNEGSKA (reference sequence).

On this clonotype: In this CDR3 the conserved last residue, phenylalanine or tryptophan, is missing, so a read error is likely. The V and J genes are TRBV11-2 and TRBJ2-7; no clear D. This CDR3 is 11 amino acids long. Germline loops: CDR1 SGHAT, CDR2 FQNNGV. The CDR3 is CASTSQYEQYL. The CDR3 DNA reads TGTGCTAGCACGTCACAATACGAGCAGTACTTG.

The rearrangement joins TRBV20-1 to TRBJ2-3; a weak D match, TRBD1 (6 bases). The DNA end favors TRBJ1-5, so the J call may be wrong. Germline loops: CDR1 DFQATT, CDR2 SNEGSKA (reference sequence). The CDR3 has 17 residues. CDR3 amino acids: CSTKGGLAGVRADTQHF. As DNA, the CDR3 is TGCAGTACTAAGGGGGGACTAGCGGGAGTAAGGGCAGATACGCAGCATTTT.

Notes on this clonotype: At one end, the junction sequence differs from germline, possibly due to a read error. The V gene is TRBV5-4, the J gene TRBJ2-1; D remains ambiguous. This CDR3 is built from 13 residues. Germline CDR1 and CDR2: SGHNT and YYREEE (reference sequence). CDR3 nucleotide sequence: TGTACCAGCAGCTCTCTTGGGCCCGGTGAGCAGTTCTTC. This translates into CTSSSLGPGEQFF.

Regarding this clonotype: A much larger clone differs from this one at a single base, so this may be a read error. The chain links TRBV12-3 or TRBV12-4 to TRBJ2-3; the D is unclear. The CDR3 loop spans 12 amino acids. CDR3 nucleotides: TGTGCCAGCAGTTATCCCCCAGAAACGCAGTATTTT. Its translation: CASSYPPETQYF.

To note about this clonotype: A much larger clone lies a single base off, so this may be a read error. The chain recombines TRBV4-1 with TRBJ2-1; weak D call: TRBD1 (5 bases). Germline assignment: CDR1 MGHRA and CDR2 YSYEKL. This CDR3 contains 17 residues. In DNA form, the CDR3 reads TGCGCCAGCAGCCTCAGGGTTGTACAAAGCTCCTACAATGATCAGTTCTTC. Its protein is CASSLRVVQSSYNDQFF.

This clonotype was picked up many times. V and J are TRBV4-1 and TRBJ2-2; unclear D gene. CDR1 and CDR2 from the germline V gene are MGHRA and YSYEKL. The V end was cut by 7 bases, the J end by 2 bases, with 14 bases between. The CDR3 has 15 amino acids. This chain's CDR3 is CASTDLSRNTGELFF. For the CDR3, the DNA is TGCGCCAGCACCGATCTTAGCCGTAACACCGGGGAGCTGTTTTTT.